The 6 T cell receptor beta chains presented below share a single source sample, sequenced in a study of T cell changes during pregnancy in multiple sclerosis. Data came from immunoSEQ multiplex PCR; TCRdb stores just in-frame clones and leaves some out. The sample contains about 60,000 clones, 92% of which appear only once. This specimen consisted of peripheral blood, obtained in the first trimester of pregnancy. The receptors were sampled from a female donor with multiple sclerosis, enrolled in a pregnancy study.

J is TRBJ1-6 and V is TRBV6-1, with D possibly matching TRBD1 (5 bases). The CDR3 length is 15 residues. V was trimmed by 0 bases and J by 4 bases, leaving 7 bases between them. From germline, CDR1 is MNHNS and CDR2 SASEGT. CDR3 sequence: CASSEARGYNSPLHF. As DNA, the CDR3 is TGTGCCAGCAGTGAAGCGCGGGGGTATAATTCACCCCTCCACTTT.

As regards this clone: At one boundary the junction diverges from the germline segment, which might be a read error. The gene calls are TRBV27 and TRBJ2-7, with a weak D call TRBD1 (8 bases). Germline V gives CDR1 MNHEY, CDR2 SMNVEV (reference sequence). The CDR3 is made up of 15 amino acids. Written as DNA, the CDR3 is TGTGCCAGCAGTTTAAGCGGGACAGGCCCCTACCAGCAGTACTTC. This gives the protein CASSLSGTGPYQQYF.

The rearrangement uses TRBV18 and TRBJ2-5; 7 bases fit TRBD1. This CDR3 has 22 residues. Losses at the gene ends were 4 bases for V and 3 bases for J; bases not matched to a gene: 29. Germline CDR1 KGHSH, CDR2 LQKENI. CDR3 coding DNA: TGTGCCAGCTCACTAACCCAATACCCGATATGGAGCACAGGGACAGAAGAAGAGACCCAGTACTTC. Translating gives CASSLTQYPIWSTGTEEETQYF.

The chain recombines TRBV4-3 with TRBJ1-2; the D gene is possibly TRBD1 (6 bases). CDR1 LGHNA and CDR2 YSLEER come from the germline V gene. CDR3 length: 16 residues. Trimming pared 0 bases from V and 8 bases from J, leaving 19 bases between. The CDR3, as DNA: TGCGCCAGCAGCCAAGATGATGGGGGGGCAGGGGACGGCTACACCTTC. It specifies CASSQDDGGAGDGYTF.

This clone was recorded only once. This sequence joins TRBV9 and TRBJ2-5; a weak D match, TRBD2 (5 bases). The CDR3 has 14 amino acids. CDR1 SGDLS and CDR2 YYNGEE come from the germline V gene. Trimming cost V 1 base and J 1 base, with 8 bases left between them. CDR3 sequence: CASSVLAIQETQYF. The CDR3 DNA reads TGTGCCAGCAGCGTATTAGCGATCCAAGAGACCCAGTACTTC.

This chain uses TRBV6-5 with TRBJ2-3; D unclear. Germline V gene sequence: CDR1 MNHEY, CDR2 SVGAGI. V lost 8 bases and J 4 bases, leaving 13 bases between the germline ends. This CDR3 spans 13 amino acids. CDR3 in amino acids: CASAGPRPDTQYF. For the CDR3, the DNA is TGTGCCAGCGCCGGCCCGCGGCCAGATACGCAGTATTTT.